What follows are 20 T cell receptor beta chains derived from one specimen sequenced in a study of persistence of HIV-infected CD4 T cells. Antigens of these TCRs are unknown. Sequencing used immunoSEQ version 4 in survey mode. Sequencing used immunoSEQ multiplex PCR; TCRdb keeps in-frame clones, though not all of them. Of 45,000 to 55,000 clones listed, about 81% are singletons. Lysates of CMV-infected fibroblasts at 10 ug/mL stimulated these cells. CD40L-negative CD69-negative CD45RO-high memory CD4+ T cells were sorted as populations depleted of antigen-responding cells. Sequencing used CD4+ T cells sorted from PBMCs after approximately 19-hour stimulation, obtained from a patient who received antiretroviral therapy. These receptors were taken from an adult man with HIV who was CMV-seropositive.

J is TRBJ1-1 and V is TRBV3-1 (or the pseudogene TRBV3-2); D call uncertain. The CDR3 contains 14 residues. The germline V gene encodes CDR1 LGHDT and CDR2 YNNKEL (reference sequence). The germline V and J ends were trimmed by 2 bases and 0 bases, with 7 bases remaining between them. This CDR3 reads CASSQKRLNTEAFF. The CDR3 nucleotides read TGTGCCAGCAGCCAAAAACGGCTGAACACTGAAGCTTTCTTT.

The V call is TRBV6-5, the J call TRBJ1-2; the match to TRBD1 covers 9 bases. J was trimmed by 4 bases and V by 7 bases; bases with no gene match: 7. Germline V gene lookup returns CDR1 MNHEY and CDR2 SVGAGI. The CDR3 is 14 residues long. CDR3 coding DNA: TGTGCCAGCACTATGGGACAGGGAATCTATGGCTACACCTTC. Protein product: CASTMGQGIYGYTF.

The genes are TRBV5-1 and TRBJ1-6, with TRBD1 identical over 8 bases. Germline loops: CDR1 SGHRS, CDR2 YFSETQ. With V trimmed by 4 bases and J by 7 bases, 4 bases remained unmatched. The CDR3 has 14 residues. CDR3 nucleotides: TGCGCCAGCAGCGCCCAGGGGGCGAATTCACCCCTCCACTTT. This gives the protein CASSAQGANSPLHF.

V usage is TRBV27 and J usage is TRBJ2-3; D may correspond to TRBD1 or TRBD2 (5 bases each). Germline V gives CDR1 MNHEY, CDR2 SMNVEV (reference sequence). V was clipped by 5 bases and J by 2 bases, with 20 bases between them. The CDR3 totals 17 residues. Here the CDR3 reads CASSVFRSGGATDTQYF. The CDR3, as DNA: TGTGCCAGCAGTGTATTCAGGAGTGGGGGTGCCACAGATACGCAGTATTTT.

V is TRBV19 and J is TRBJ1-5; TRBD1 matches at 8 bases. Germline CDR1 is LNHDA and CDR2 is SQIVND (reference sequence). The CDR3 is 14 residues long. V gave up 7 bases and J gave up 4 bases; unmatched junction bases: 6. In DNA, the CDR3 is TGTGCCAGTACCCATCGACAGGGGAATCAGCCCCAGCATTTT. Encoded protein: CASTHRQGNQPQHF.

The chain couples TRBV19 to TRBJ1-2; 7 nucleotides line up with TRBD1. Losses at the gene ends were 5 bases for V and 8 bases for J; bases not matched to a gene: 14. This CDR3 contains 15 residues. Per the germline V gene, CDR1 is LNHDA and CDR2 is SQIVND (reference sequence). CDR3 region: CASSAEGERTGGYTF. In nucleotides, the CDR3 is TGTGCCAGTAGTGCGGAGGGGGAAAGGACAGGAGGCTACACCTTC.

V gene TRBV19 combines with J gene TRBJ2-6; D ambiguous. Germline-derived CDR1 and CDR2 are LNHDA and SQIVND (reference sequence). Trimming left V 7 bases short and J 0 bases short, with 7 bases between. The CDR3 is made up of 14 amino acids. The CDR3 bases are TGTGCCAGTATGTTTAGCTCTGGGGCCAACGTCCTGACTTTC. It is translated as CASMFSSGANVLTF.

This rearrangement joins TRBV6-5 to TRBJ1-5, with TRBD1 identical over 9 bases. Germline loops: CDR1 MNHEY, CDR2 SVGAGI. J gave up 6 bases and V 6 bases, and 3 bases lay outside the gene matches. The CDR3 runs 13 residues. The CDR3 loop reads CASRRDRVQPQHF. DNA for the CDR3: TGTGCCAGCAGAAGGGACAGGGTTCAGCCCCAGCATTTT.

The chain couples TRBV29-1 to TRBJ1-2; D may be TRBD1 (5 bases). CDR1 and CDR2 (germline): SQVTM, ANQGSEA. CDR3 length: 13 amino acids. Trimming left V 7 bases short and J 2 bases short, with 14 bases between. The CDR3 is CSAYQTDNYGYTF. The DNA for the CDR3 is TGCAGCGCGTATCAGACAGACAACTATGGCTACACCTTC.

This clone showed up just once. This chain uses TRBV5-1 with TRBJ1-1, with D perhaps matching TRBD1 (6 bases). V dropped 1 base and J dropped 9 bases, with 22 bases sitting between them. CDR1 and CDR2 (germline): SGHRS, YFSETQ. CDR3 length: 16 residues. CDR3 nucleotides: TGCGCCAGCAGCTTGATCGGGGGCGGACTGTGGGAGCAAGCTTTCTTT. Protein: CASSLIGGGLWEQAFF.

This clone has a single count. The chain carries TRBV2 and TRBJ1-6; weak D call: TRBD1 (6 bases). CDR1 is SNHLY and CDR2 is FYNNEI in the germline V gene. The V gene lost 6 bases and the J gene lost 3 bases, with 12 bases spanning the gap. This CDR3 spans 15 amino acids. CDR3 nucleotide sequence: TGTGCCAGCAGAGAACAGGGTTACTATAATTCACCCCTCCACTTT. Its protein is CASREQGYYNSPLHF.

J is TRBJ1-2 and V is TRBV2; TRBD1 is a possible D gene (5 bases). CDR3 length equals 14 residues. With 1 base removed from V and 4 bases from J, the gap between germline ends came to 10 bases. CDR1 and CDR2 from the germline V gene are SNHLY and FYNNEI. CDR3 DNA: TGTGCCAGCAGTGAAGGACAGCTGGCCTATGGCTACACCTTC. Amino acids: CASSEGQLAYGYTF.

This clone was seen only a few times. This rearrangement joins TRBV20-1 to TRBJ1-2, with 8 bases aligning to TRBD1. This CDR3 is built from 14 residues. The V segment lost 5 bases and the J segment 4 bases; nucleotides outside the gene matches: 9. Germline-derived CDR1 and CDR2 are DFQATT and SNEGSKA (reference sequence). The CDR3 loop is CSARGARGLYGYTF. The DNA of the CDR3 is TGCAGTGCTCGTGGGGCCAGGGGGCTCTATGGCTACACCTTC.

J is TRBJ1-2 and V is TRBV25-1; tentatively, D is TRBD1 (5 bases). V lost 1 base and J 3 bases, leaving 15 bases between the germline ends. Germline V gene lookup returns CDR1 MGHDK and CDR2 SYGVNS. The CDR3 sequence is 16 residues long. CDR3 nucleotide sequence: TGTGCCAGCAGTGAATTGGGCAGGGAGCGGTACTATGGCTACACCTTC. Translating it yields CASSELGRERYYGYTF.

This clone appeared once. The V call is TRBV9, the J call TRBJ1-2, with unresolved D. V shed 0 bases and J shed 2 bases, with 11 bases lying between them. This CDR3 is built from 15 residues. Germline loops: CDR1 SGDLS, CDR2 YYNGEE. The CDR3 nucleotides read TGTGCCAGCAGCGTAGACCCAGGAGTAAACTATGGCTACACCTTC. Protein: CASSVDPGVNYGYTF.

The V and J genes are TRBV7-6 and TRBJ2-2; the D call may be TRBD1 or TRBD2 (7 bases each). The CDR3 runs 15 residues. The V gene's germline CDR1 is SGHVS and CDR2 FNYEAQ. V was shortened by 0 bases and J by 7 bases, with 12 bases between the two germline ends. CDR3 residues: CASSLASGGVGELFF. As DNA, the CDR3 is TGTGCCAGCAGCTTAGCTTCAGGGGGGGTCGGGGAGCTGTTTTTT. Complete variable domain (other parts from reference TRBV7-6 and TRBJ2-2): GAGVSQSPRYKVTKRGQDVALRCDPISGHVSLYWYRQALGQGPEFLTYFNYEAQQDKSGLPNDRFSAERPEGSISTLTIQRTEQRDSAMYRCASSLASGGVGELFFGEGSRLTVL.

The V call is TRBV6-6, the J call TRBJ1-2; D is undetermined. The germline V gene has CDR1 MNHNY and CDR2 SVGAGI (reference sequence). V dropped 4 bases and J dropped 2 bases, with 11 bases sitting between them. This CDR3 has 14 amino acids. The CDR3 DNA reads as TGTGCCAGCAGTTCTTCTGCCGCGAACTATGGCTACACCTTC. It yields the protein CASSSSAANYGYTF.

This rearrangement joins TRBV5-1 to TRBJ1-3; 7 nucleotides match TRBD1. Germline V gene sequence: CDR1 SGHRS, CDR2 YFSETQ. This CDR3 region has 14 residues. Unmatched junction bases numbered 5, after V lost 4 bases and J lost 4 bases. The CDR3 DNA is TGCGCCAGCAGCGCAAGGGGGCCGGGAAACACCATATATTTT. Residues: CASSARGPGNTIYF.

V usage is TRBV6-5 and J usage is TRBJ2-2; D is possibly TRBD2 (6 bases). Trimming removed 2 bases from V and 3 bases from J, with 7 bases in between. The CDR3 is 14 amino acids. Germline lookup yields CDR1 MNHEY and CDR2 SVGAGI. The CDR3 DNA is TGTGCCAGCAGTTACAGGGAGGACACCGGGGAGCTGTTTTTT. This sequence encodes CASSYREDTGELFF.

This clone was observed a handful of times. The rearrangement uses TRBV2 and TRBJ1-1; 7 bases match TRBD1. Per the germline V gene, CDR1 is SNHLY and CDR2 is FYNNEI. The CDR3 runs 15 residues. V was clipped by 7 bases and J by 2 bases; unmatched bases: 10. CDR3 sequence (DNA): TGTGCCAGCACCCTATCCCGACAGGGAAACACTGAAGCTTTCTTT. Amino acid sequence: CASTLSRQGNTEAFF.